Listed below are T cell receptor beta chains from one sample, sequenced in a study of blood T cell repertoires in COVID-19. Sequencing used immunoSEQ multiplex PCR; TCRdb keeps in-frame clones, though not all of them. The repertoire holds roughly 240,000 clones, with 75% to 85% as singletons. The sequencing sample was made of peripheral blood. These receptors came from a man in his forties who had recovered from COVID-19. The CDR3 runs from the conserved cysteine through the conserved F or W. The D gene is left open where the match is weak. The size of a clone is reported for some rows only, either as once, few or many, or as a class for expanded clones.

v_gene,len,j_gene,d_gene,abundance,CDR3aa,CDR3nt
TRBV5-4,12,TRBJ1-1,-,-,CASSWGGTEAFF,TGTGCCAGCAGCTGGGGGGGCACTGAAGCTTTCTTT
TRBV27,16,TRBJ2-3,TRBD2,once,CASSPQGGRDLDTQYF,TGTGCCAGCAGTCCCCAGGGCGGGAGAGACTTGGATACGCAGTATTTT
TRBV12-3/TRBV12-4,13,TRBJ1-3,-,-,CASSLQDRNTIYF,TGTGCCAGCAGTTTGCAGGATCGAAACACCATATATTTT
TRBV2,11,TRBJ2-5,-,-,CASGAGETQYF,TGTGCCAGCGGAGCGGGAGAGACCCAGTACTTC
TRBV19,13,TRBJ2-2,-,-,CASSNRRPGELFF,TGTGCCAGTAGTAATCGCAGGCCCGGGGAGCTGTTTTTT
TRBV6-5,13,TRBJ2-3,TRBD1,-,CASRQGITDTQYF,TGTGCCAGCAGACAGGGGATCACAGATACGCAGTATTTT
TRBV4-3,13,TRBJ2-3,-,-,CASSQDNSNTQYF,TGCGCCAGCAGCCAAGACAATTCTAATACGCAGTATTTT
TRBV27,17,TRBJ1-1,-,once,CASSLQGPGHLNTEAFF,TGTGCCAGCAGCTTGCAAGGGCCGGGACACCTCAACACTGAAGCTTTCTTT
TRBV3-1/TRBV3-2,15,TRBJ2-1,-,-,CASSYTLGPGYEQFF,TGTGCCAGCAGCTACACCCTAGGTCCCGGGTATGAGCAGTTCTTC
TRBV29-1,12,TRBJ2-1,TRBD1,-,CSVETGDREQFF,TGCAGCGTTGAGACAGGGGATCGCGAGCAGTTCTTC
TRBV5-4,14,TRBJ1-1,TRBD1,-,CASSPGQGVPEAFF,TGTGCCAGCAGCCCGGGACAGGGGGTACCTGAAGCTTTCTTT
TRBV7-9,16,TRBJ2-1,TRBD2,-,CASSLLAGTFYNEQFF,TGTGCCAGCAGCTTGCTAGCGGGAACATTCTACAATGAGCAGTTCTTC
TRBV11-2,13,TRBJ1-1,-,few,CASSIEFGTEAFF,TGTGCCAGCAGCATCGAGTTCGGGACTGAAGCTTTCTTT
TRBV20-1,14,TRBJ1-1,-,-,CSASEDRVNTEAFF,TGCAGTGCTAGTGAGGACAGAGTGAACACTGAAGCTTTCTTT
TRBV6-5,13,TRBJ2-5,-,-,CASSYPTRETQYF,TGTGCCAGCAGTTACCCCACACGAGAGACCCAGTACTTC
TRBV7-2,15,TRBJ2-5,TRBD2,-,CASSLSPGLEETQYF,TGTGCCAGCAGCTTATCCCCGGGACTAGAAGAGACCCAGTACTTC
TRBV28,16,TRBJ1-1,TRBD1,-,CASSSLPDRADTEAFF,TGTGCCAGCAGTTCCCTCCCTGACAGGGCAGACACTGAAGCTTTCTTT
TRBV9,14,TRBJ1-1,-,few,CATRGGVMNTEAFF,TGTGCCACACGTGGGGGGGTGATGAACACTGAAGCTTTCTTT
TRBV4-3,18,TRBJ1-2,-,-,CASSQELSRQGLSYGYTF,TGCGCCAGCAGCCAAGAACTATCTCGGCAGGGACTATCCTATGGCTACACCTTC
TRBV7-9,16,TRBJ1-3,-,-,CASSLVPPGTRNTIYF,TGTGCCAGCAGCTTAGTCCCCCCTGGCACTAGAAACACCATATATTTT
TRBV30,12,TRBJ1-5,-,-,CAWREGNQPQHF,TGTGCCTGGAGGGAGGGGAATCAGCCCCAGCATTTT
TRBV10-3,14,TRBJ2-5,-,-,CAISEGGNQETQYF,TGTGCCATCAGTGAGGGCGGGAACCAAGAGACCCAGTACTTC
TRBV2,15,TRBJ1-2,TRBD1,-,CASSLPGQGGYGYTF,TGTGCCAGCAGCCTACCAGGACAGGGAGGCTATGGCTACACCTTC
TRBV7-9,14,TRBJ1-1,TRBD1,few,CASSDTGTGTEAFF,TGTGCCAGCAGCGATACCGGGACAGGCACTGAAGCTTTCTTT
TRBV10-1,13,TRBJ1-1,-,-,CASSLARDTEAFF,TGCGCCAGCAGCCTCGCCAGGGACACTGAAGCTTTCTTT
TRBV12-3/TRBV12-4,13,TRBJ2-7,-,-,CASSADRPYEQYF,TGTGCCAGCAGTGCGGACAGACCCTACGAGCAGTACTTC
TRBV25-1,15,TRBJ2-1,TRBD2,-,CASSPSGRGKHEQFF,TGTGCCAGCAGTCCGAGCGGGAGAGGAAAGCATGAGCAGTTCTTC
TRBV7-2,16,TRBJ2-5,-,few,CASSLLRLRGQETQYF,TGTGCCAGCAGCTTACTGAGGTTGCGGGGCCAAGAGACCCAGTACTTC
TRBV27,14,TRBJ2-1,-,-,CASSWEDPYNEQFF,TGTGCCAGCAGTTGGGAGGACCCCTACAATGAGCAGTTCTTC
TRBV19,15,TRBJ1-5,-,-,CASSRSLVSNQPQHF,TGTGCCAGTAGTCGTAGTCTAGTAAGCAATCAGCCCCAGCATTTT
TRBV5-1,13,TRBJ1-2,-,-,CASSLGGADGYTF,TGCGCCAGCAGCTTGGGGGGCGCCGATGGCTACACCTTC
TRBV27,16,TRBJ1-1,-,-,CASRLISGSKETEAFF,TGTGCCAGCCGTTTGATATCGGGTTCTAAAGAAACTGAAGCTTTCTTT
TRBV27,15,TRBJ1-6,TRBD1,-,CASSLNRGRNSPLHF,TGTGCCAGCAGTTTAAACAGGGGGCGGAATTCACCCCTCCACTTT
TRBV5-4,13,TRBJ2-3,-,-,CASSMGPTDTQYF,TGTGCCAGCAGCATGGGGCCCACAGATACGCAGTATTTT
TRBV2,13,TRBJ2-7,-,-,CASRAPGGDEQYF,TGTGCCAGCAGGGCCCCGGGGGGCGACGAGCAGTACTTC
TRBV7-2,15,TRBJ1-6,-,-,CASSLEGPRNSPLHF,TGTGCCAGCAGCTTGGAGGGGCCCCGCAATTCACCCCTCCACTTT
TRBV5-1,13,TRBJ2-5,-,-,CASSKSYQETQYF,TGCGCCAGCAGCAAATCGTACCAAGAGACCCAGTACTTC
TRBV7-9,12,TRBJ2-5,-,-,CASSLGDETQYF,TGTGCCAGCAGCTTAGGAGATGAGACCCAGTACTTC
TRBV19,13,TRBJ1-2,-,-,CASSIVRSTDYTF,TGTGCCAGTAGTATAGTGAGAAGTACAGACTACACCTTC
TRBV6-5,14,TRBJ1-2,-,-,CASSTPEPGYGYTF,TGTGCCAGCAGTACCCCGGAGCCGGGATATGGCTACACCTTC